This is a list of T cell receptor beta chains from one sample in a study of neoadjuvant nivolumab and ipilimumab in lung cancer. The assay was immunoSEQ multiplex PCR, and TCRdb's table has in-frame clones only and misses some. The table lists 1,500 to 2,500 clones, roughly 80% of them singletons. The material sequenced was tumor tissue, taken before neoadjuvant nivolumab, alone or with ipilimumab. The source of these receptors is an adult with non-small cell lung cancer. Both conserved end residues are part of each CDR3. Fields, in order: J gene, clone size, D gene, V gene, CDR3 DNA, CDR3 protein. A D gene is named only where the DNA matches it firmly. Part of the rows lack a size; the others show once, few, many or a class for expanded clones.

TRBJ1-5 | - | - | TRBV4-2 | TGTGCCAGCAGCCAAGATTCCCAGAATCAGCCCCAGCATTTT | CASSQDSQNQPQHF
TRBJ2-1 | - | - | TRBV20-1 | TGCAGTGCTAGAGTCATAGACAGTTTGTTCTTC | CSARVIDSLFF
TRBJ2-3 | - | TRBD2 | TRBV6-4 | TGTGCCAGCAGTGACGGGACTAGCTCTGACACAGATACGCAGTATTTT | CASSDGTSSDTDTQYF
TRBJ1-2 | - | - | TRBV30 | TGTGCCTGGAGCCTTTTGAGGGGCTACACCTTC | CAWSLLRGYTF
TRBJ1-5 | - | - | TRBV10-3 | TGTGCCATCAGTGCGGGGGAGGGCAATCAGCCCCAGCATTTT | CAISAGEGNQPQHF
TRBJ1-2 | - | TRBD1 | TRBV2 | TGTGCCAGCAGTGAAGACAGGGGGGTATATGGCTACACCTTC | CASSEDRGVYGYTF
TRBJ2-2 | - | TRBD2 | TRBV5-5 | TGTGCCAGCAGCTTGGGAGCGGGAGTAATCGGGGAGCTGTTTTTT | CASSLGAGVIGELFF
TRBJ2-5 | once | TRBD2 | TRBV30 | TGTGCCTGGAGTCCGGGAGGGATTCAAGAGACCCAGTACTTC | CAWSPGGIQETQYF
TRBJ1-2 | - | - | TRBV18 | TGTGCCAGCTCACCACCTGACACGTTCCGTTATGGCTACACCTTC | CASSPPDTFRYGYTF
TRBJ1-2 | - | - | TRBV6-1 | TGTGCCAGCAGTGAGGCCGGACTGGACGGCTACACCTTC | CASSEAGLDGYTF
TRBJ1-1 | - | - | TRBV11-2 | TGTGCCAGCAGCTTACAGGGGATGAACACTGAAGCTTTCTTT | CASSLQGMNTEAFF
TRBJ1-4 | - | - | TRBV18 | TGTGCCAGCTCAAGAATGAGGACAGCTGATAATGAAAAACTGTTTTTT | CASSRMRTADNEKLFF
TRBJ2-7 | - | - | TRBV12-2 | TGTGCAAGTCGCTCTCCGGCCTTAGCGGGAGACTCCTACGAGCAGTACTTC | CASRSPALAGDSYEQYF
TRBJ2-5 | - | TRBD1 | TRBV7-7 | TGTGCCAGCAGCACGGGGGGACAGGGGGCTGGGACCCAGTACTTC | CASSTGGQGAGTQYF
TRBJ2-1 | - | TRBD2 | TRBV4-1 | TGCGCCAGCAGCCATCCCAGCGGGAGGGCCACGGTGAATGAGCAGTTCTTC | CASSHPSGRATVNEQFF
TRBJ1-1 | few | TRBD1 | TRBV28 | TGTGCCACCGGGACAGGGGGACTGAGGTACACTGAAGCTTTCTTT | CATGTGGLRYTEAFF
TRBJ1-2 | - | - | TRBV7-3 | TGTGCCAGCAGCTTAACGAGATCGGCAGGTGGTGGCTACACCTTC | CASSLTRSAGGGYTF
TRBJ2-2 | once | - | TRBV5-5 | TGTGCCAGCAGCTTGTCGGAGACCGGGGAGCTGTTTTTT | CASSLSETGELFF
TRBJ2-1 | - | - | TRBV9 | TGTGCCAGCAGCGTAGAGGCAGGGCGATACAATGAGCAGTTCTTC | CASSVEAGRYNEQFF
TRBJ2-2 | - | TRBD2 | TRBV5-1 | TGCGCCAGCAGTGGTTCGGCGGGAGGGCCAACCGGGGAGCTGTTTTTT | CASSGSAGGPTGELFF
TRBJ1-1 | - | - | TRBV7-6 | TGTGCCAGCAGCGCAGACTCGAACACTGAAGCTTTCTTT | CASSADSNTEAFF
TRBJ1-1 | - | - | TRBV4-2 | TGTGCCAGCAGCCAAGGTCCGGGGGACACTGAAGCTTTCTTT | CASSQGPGDTEAFF
TRBJ2-3 | - | TRBD2 | TRBV28 | TGTGCCAGCAGTGGAGGAGGATCTAGCGGGAGCACAGATACGCAGTATTTT | CASSGGGSSGSTDTQYF
TRBJ1-2 | - | - | TRBV15 | TGTGCCACCAGCAGAGGGACCTCTAACTATGGCTACACCTTC | CATSRGTSNYGYTF
TRBJ1-4 | - | - | TRBV6-1 | TGTGCCAGCAGTGCAATTCGAGGATCTAATGAAAAACTGTTTTTT | CASSAIRGSNEKLFF
TRBJ1-2 | - | TRBD1 | TRBV10-1 | TGCGCCAGCACACCCTCGACAGGGAATGGCTACACCTTC | CASTPSTGNGYTF
TRBJ2-5 | - | - | TRBV11-2 | TGTGCCAGCAGCTATCTCGGAGGGCCTGAGACCCAGTACTTC | CASSYLGGPETQYF
TRBJ2-3 | - | TRBD2 | TRBV6-5 | TGTGCCAGCAATTCCCTAGCGGGAGTTCTAGATACGCAGTATTTT | CASNSLAGVLDTQYF
TRBJ2-7 | - | TRBD2 | TRBV5-1 | TGCGCCAGCAGCTTCACTAGCGGGCCTAGGGAGCAGTACTTC | CASSFTSGPREQYF
TRBJ1-2 | few | - | TRBV13 | TGTGCCAGCAGCCGAGATCAGGGAGAACGCGGCTACACCTTC | CASSRDQGERGYTF
TRBJ2-2 | - | TRBD1 | TRBV7-8 | TGTGCCAGCGACGGGACAGGGGGCACCGGGGAGCTGTTTTTT | CASDGTGGTGELFF
TRBJ2-7 | few | TRBD2 | TRBV6-5 | TGTGCCAGCAGCCGGACTAGCGGGAGAAATAACGAGCAGTACTTC | CASSRTSGRNNEQYF
TRBJ2-7 | few | TRBD2 | TRBV10-3 | TGTGCCATCAGGACTAGCGCCTACGAGCAGTACTTC | CAIRTSAYEQYF
TRBJ2-2 | - | TRBD1 | TRBV7-2 | TGTGCCAGCAGCTTATATCCAGGGGGGAACACCGGGGAGCTGTTTTTT | CASSLYPGGNTGELFF
TRBJ2-2 | - | TRBD1 | TRBV6-1 | TGTGCCCAGGGGGCGGGAAAGGACACCGGGGAGCTGTTTTTT | CAQGAGKDTGELFF
TRBJ2-3 | - | TRBD2 | TRBV6-4 | TGTGCCAGCAGCCGGACTAGCGGGAGCACAGATACGCAGTATTTT | CASSRTSGSTDTQYF
TRBJ1-4 | few | - | TRBV4-3 | TGCGCCAGCAGCCAAGGCCCAGGAGGGCTAAATGAAAAACTGTTTTTT | CASSQGPGGLNEKLFF
TRBJ2-7 | few | - | TRBV6-1 | TGTGCCGTCGGGACACAACCTCTCTACGAGCAGTACTTC | CAVGTQPLYEQYF
TRBJ1-1 | - | - | TRBV5-4 | TGTGCCAGCAGCTACGACAGGACGAACACTGAAGCTTTCTTT | CASSYDRTNTEAFF
TRBJ1-4 | - | - | TRBV4-3 | TGCGCCAGCAGCCAAGCCACCGGGATAGGGTCCGAAAAACTGTTTTTT | CASSQATGIGSEKLFF
TRBJ2-7 | - | TRBD2 | TRBV11-2 | TGTGCCAGCAGCCAAGGGGTAGCGGGAGCTCTCGAGCAGTACTTC | CASSQGVAGALEQYF
TRBJ1-6 | - | - | TRBV30 | TGTGCCTGGAGTGCTAACTCCTATAATTCACCCCTCCACTTT | CAWSANSYNSPLHF
TRBJ1-1 | - | - | TRBV28 | TGTGCCAGCAGTACAAGATCAGGAGTAGGGAACACTGAAGCTTTCTTT | CASSTRSGVGNTEAFF
TRBJ2-5 | - | - | TRBV10-2 | TGCGCCAGCATGGGGGGCTGGGGGGAGACCCAGTACTTC | CASMGGWGETQYF
TRBJ2-5 | - | TRBD1 | TRBV7-6 | TGTGCCAGCAGCTTAGAGGGACAGGGTCGAGGGGAGACCCAGTACTTC | CASSLEGQGRGETQYF
TRBJ2-3 | - | - | TRBV5-4 | TGTGCCAGCAGCCCCGAGATGCGCACAGATACGCAGTATTTT | CASSPEMRTDTQYF
TRBJ2-7 | - | TRBD2 | TRBV9 | TGTGCCAGCAGCTCCGGCGGGAGGGCCTACGAGCAGTACTTC | CASSSGGRAYEQYF
TRBJ2-5 | - | - | TRBV19 | TGTGCCAGTCGGCAAGCCGGAGAGACCCAGTACTTC | CASRQAGETQYF
TRBJ2-7 | - | TRBD1 | TRBV4-1 | TGCGCCAGCAGCCAAGTCCCGGGACAGGGGGCTTACGAGCAGTACTTC | CASSQVPGQGAYEQYF
TRBJ2-2 | - | - | TRBV7-3 | TGTGCCAGCAGCTTTGAAGACACCGGGGAGCTGTTTTTT | CASSFEDTGELFF
TRBJ1-2 | - | TRBD1 | TRBV29-1 | TGCAGCGCCCGGGACAGGCGAGCTAACTATGGCTACACCTTC | CSARDRRANYGYTF
TRBJ2-3 | few | TRBD2 | TRBV19 | TGTGCCAGTAGACCTCCGGGACTAAGCACAGATACGCAGTATTTT | CASRPPGLSTDTQYF
TRBJ2-2 | - | TRBD2 | TRBV7-7 | TGTGCCAGCAGCCAAGATAGCGGGAGGAACACCGGGGAGCTGTTTTTT | CASSQDSGRNTGELFF
TRBJ2-6 | few | - | TRBV2 | TGTGCCAGCACCGTGTCGGGGGCCAACGTCCTGACTTTC | CASTVSGANVLTF
TRBJ1-4 | - | TRBD1 | TRBV18 | TGTGCCAGCTCACCCGGGACAGGAAATGAAAAACTGTTTTTT | CASSPGTGNEKLFF
TRBJ2-1 | - | TRBD1 | TRBV11-3 | TGTGCCAGCAGCTCCCAGACAGGGGGCGGCAATGAGCAGTTCTTC | CASSSQTGGGNEQFF
TRBJ1-1 | - | TRBD1 | TRBV19 | TGTGCCAGTAGTAGAAGAGATCGGACAGGGGGCACTGAAGCTTTCTTT | CASSRRDRTGGTEAFF
TRBJ2-2 | - | TRBD1 | TRBV5-6 | TGTGCCAGCAGCTCGTACAGGGGGACTCTGAACACCGGGGAGCTGTTTTTT | CASSSYRGTLNTGELFF
TRBJ1-1 | - | - | TRBV5-1 | TGCGCCAGCAGCTTACAGGGCGGCACTGAAGCTTTCTTT | CASSLQGGTEAFF